These 22 T cell receptor beta chains came from one sample sequenced in a study of CD8 T cells in Susac syndrome. Random hexamers served to reverse transcribe about 0.45 to 1 ug RNA. TCRdb passed the immunoSEQ multiplex PCR reads through MiXCR, listing each CDR3 protein once. The table includes around 150,000 distinct CDR3 sequences, approximately 95% detected once. Material for sequencing was CD8+ T cells from PBMCs. The receptors shown here come from a human donor with Susac syndrome.

J is TRBJ2-1 and V is TRBV29-1; D may be TRBD1 or TRBD2 (5 bases each). This CDR3 is built from 14 residues. Per germline, CDR1 SQVTM and CDR2 ANQGSEA. Trimming stripped 2 bases from V and 0 bases from J, with 8 bases between. The CDR3 coding sequence is TGCAGCGTTGAATGGGGGAGCTCCTACAATGAGCAGTTCTTC. It is translated as CSVEWGSSYNEQFF.

The chain links TRBV27 to TRBJ2-1; D possibly corresponds to TRBD2 (5 bases). In germline, CDR1 is MNHEY, CDR2 SMNVEV (reference sequence). The CDR3 is made up of 12 amino acids. Trimming left V 6 bases short and J 5 bases short, with 8 bases between. CDR3 amino acids: CASRGLDNEQFF. The CDR3 region has the DNA TGTGCCAGCAGAGGACTGGACAATGAGCAGTTCTTC.

The chain is built from TRBV29-1 and TRBJ1-1; TRBD1 might be the D (5 bases). In germline, CDR1 is SQVTM, CDR2 ANQGSEA. Trimming pared 5 bases from V and 1 base from J, leaving 11 bases between. The length of the CDR3 is 13 residues. DNA of the CDR3: TGCAGCGTTTGTCCAGGGACGAACACTGAAGCTTTCTTT. Translated: CSVCPGTNTEAFF.

V is TRBV5-1 and J is TRBJ2-6; 12 bases map to TRBD1. CDR1 is SGHRS and CDR2 is YFSETQ in the germline V gene. Losses at the gene ends were 4 bases for V and 13 bases for J; bases not matched to a gene: 21. CDR3 size: 19 residues. The CDR3 DNA follows: TGCGCCAGCAGCACTGCCGGGACAGGGGGCGCCGGGGCTCTCTCTGTCCTGACTTTC. The encoded protein is CASSTAGTGGAGALSVLTF.

The chain is built from TRBV15 and TRBJ2-5; no firm D call. The CDR3 has 15 amino acids. Germline loops: CDR1 LNHNV, CDR2 YYDKDF (reference sequence). V was clipped by 0 bases and J by 5 bases, with 13 bases between them. CDR3 in DNA: TGTGCCACCAGCAGAGATCCTATTACACTGGAGACCCAGTACTTC. Its protein is CATSRDPITLETQYF.

The chain links TRBV14 to TRBJ2-7, with 8 positions matching TRBD1. V gave up 3 bases and J gave up 3 bases; unmatched junction bases: 4. The CDR3 runs to 14 residues. Germline lookup yields CDR1 SGHDN and CDR2 FVKESK. CDR3 region: CASSHPGQDYEQYF. The DNA for the CDR3 is TGTGCCAGCAGCCACCCGGGACAGGACTACGAGCAGTACTTC.

The V call is TRBV7-2, the J call TRBJ2-7; no reliable D call. V was trimmed by 5 bases and J by 0 bases, leaving 17 bases between them. Germline V lookup: CDR1 SGHTA, CDR2 FQGNSA. The CDR3 length is 16 residues. CDR3 amino acids: CASSPSAGEVSYEQYF. In nucleotides, the CDR3 is TGTGCCAGCAGCCCCTCCGCCGGAGAGGTCTCCTACGAGCAGTACTTC.

The genes are TRBV28 and TRBJ2-7; TRBD1 is a possible D gene (5 bases). The germline gives CDR1 MDHEN, CDR2 SYDVKM. The CDR3 length is 13 residues. V was cut by 3 bases and J by 2 bases, with 8 bases left in between. Here the CDR3 DNA reads TGTGCCAGCAGTTTCAGGGTCCCCTACGAGCAGTACTTC. It translates to CASSFRVPYEQYF.

The chain links TRBV13 to TRBJ2-7; 7 bases agree with TRBD2. This CDR3 is 12 amino acids long. From germline, CDR1 is PRHDT and CDR2 FYEKMQ (reference sequence). The J segment lost 7 bases and the V segment lost 5 bases, leaving 5 bases of the junction unmatched. The CDR3 DNA sequence: TGTGCCAGCAGCCCCGGGAGGAGGGAGCAGTACTTC. This gives the protein CASSPGRREQYF.

This clonotype was seen once. The chain joins TRBV7-9 to TRBJ2-1; TRBD2 agrees at 12 bases. Germline lookup yields CDR1 SEHNR and CDR2 FQNEAQ (reference sequence). This CDR3 is 18 amino acids long. With V trimmed by 4 bases and J by 2 bases, 9 bases remained unmatched. CDR3 loop: CASSSTSGRIGAYNEQFF. CDR3 DNA: TGTGCCAGCAGCTCGACTAGCGGGAGAATTGGGGCCTACAATGAGCAGTTCTTC.

The chain links TRBV10-2 to TRBJ2-1; D may be TRBD1 (7 bases). Germline V gives CDR1 WSHSY, CDR2 SAAADI. The CDR3 extends over 17 amino acids. Trimming shortened V by 8 bases and J by 1 base, and 21 bases separated the two germline ends. The CDR3 region has the DNA TGCGCCAGCTTGGGACAGCCCCTCGGAGGGTCCTACAATGAGCAGTTCTTC. This encodes CASLGQPLGGSYNEQFF.

The chain has TRBV28 and TRBJ1-4, with 8 bases identical to TRBD1. Germline V lookup: CDR1 MDHEN, CDR2 SYDVKM. This CDR3 has 19 amino acids. The junction had 18 bases not matched to a gene; V was cut back by 3 bases and J by 6 bases. This chain's CDR3 is CASSFPKTPDRARDEKLFF. DNA of the CDR3: TGTGCCAGCAGTTTCCCAAAGACACCGGACAGGGCGAGGGATGAAAAACTGTTTTTT. Together with reference TRBV28 and TRBJ1-4, the CDR3 gives the full variable domain: DVKVTQSSRYLVKRTGEKVFLECVQDMDHENMFWYRQDPGLGLRLIYFSYDVKMKEKGDIPEGYSVSREKKERFSLILESASTNQTSMYLCASSFPKTPDRARDEKLFFGSGTQLSVL.

The CDR3 region is CSARVLGAGRTEAFF. The CDR3 region has the DNA TGCAGTGCTAGAGTTTTGGGGGCGGGTCGGACTGAAGCTTTCTTT. V usage is TRBV20-1 and J usage is TRBJ1-1; D may be TRBD1 (6 bases). This CDR3 is 15 amino acids long. V lost 1 base to trimming and J lost 5 bases, with 17 bases between them. Germline V gives CDR1 DFQATT, CDR2 SNEGSKA (reference sequence).

V gene TRBV5-6 combines with J gene TRBJ2-2, with 10 bases matching TRBD2. The germline CDR1 and CDR2 sequences are SGHDT and YYEEEE. V lost 7 bases, J lost 7 bases, and 19 bases stayed unmatched. The CDR3 spans 18 residues. CDR3 in amino acids: CASASSLLSGRAIGELFF. CDR3 DNA: TGTGCCAGCGCCTCGAGTCTCCTAAGCGGGAGGGCCATCGGGGAGCTGTTTTTT.

The V call is TRBV11-2, the J call TRBJ2-4; possible D gene TRBD2, 6 bases. The CDR3 loop spans 16 amino acids. The ends were cut back, 5 bases at V and 10 bases at J, with 24 bases in the middle. The germline gives CDR1 SGHAT, CDR2 FQNNGV. As DNA, the CDR3 is TGTGCCAGCAGCCCCGAGCCCTCGGGGCAGGGAGGAATTCAGTACTTC. Its translation is CASSPEPSGQGGIQYF.

This chain uses TRBV6-4 with TRBJ1-2, with 8 bases lining up with TRBD1. V dropped 6 bases and J dropped 6; count of bases not matched to a gene: 3. Germline V gives CDR1 MRHNA, CDR2 SNTAGT. The CDR3 length is 12 residues. The DNA of the CDR3 is TGTGCCAGCAGGGGACAGGCGAATGGCTACACCTTC. It is translated as CASRGQANGYTF.

The rearrangement uses TRBV2 and TRBJ1-2; D is unclear. Between the trimmed V and J ends, which lost 6 bases and 6 bases, there was a span of 17 bases. The CDR3 has 14 amino acids. Germline CDR1 SNHLY, CDR2 FYNNEI. DNA for the CDR3: TGTGCCAGCAGGAAGACACCTTTAGAGGATGGCTACACCTTC. This translates into CASRKTPLEDGYTF.

This rearrangement joins TRBV6-5 to TRBJ2-3, with no clear D. Trimming removed 4 bases from V and 2 bases from J, with 10 bases in between. This CDR3 is built from 14 residues. Germline CDR1 MNHEY, CDR2 SVGAGI. CDR3 sequence: CASSLQAVTDTQYF. The CDR3 coding sequence is TGTGCCAGCAGTTTGCAGGCGGTCACAGATACGCAGTATTTT.

The V and J genes are TRBV7-9 and TRBJ2-7; 11 bases are shared with TRBD2. The germline V gene encodes CDR1 SEHNR and CDR2 FQNEAQ (reference sequence). The CDR3 is made up of 15 amino acids. V lost 5 bases to trimming and J lost 2 bases; unmatched junction nucleotides: 5. CDR3 protein: CASSVGTSGTYEQYF. The DNA for the CDR3 is TGTGCCAGCAGCGTGGGGACTAGCGGTACCTACGAGCAGTACTTC.

In this sample, this clonotype turned up once. This rearrangement joins TRBV7-2 to TRBJ2-1; 8 bases fit TRBD2. CDR1 and CDR2 from the germline V gene are SGHTA and FQGNSA. This CDR3 contains 17 residues. Trimming at V came to 3 bases and at J to 3 bases, leaving 10 bases not matched to a gene. This CDR3 is CASSFPRAGGDYNEQFF. The CDR3 bases are TGTGCCAGCAGCTTTCCTAGGGCGGGAGGAGACTACAATGAGCAGTTCTTC.

This clonotype is a singleton in its sample. The genes are TRBV20-1 and TRBJ2-1; D is unresolved. The CDR3 consists of 16 residues. V dropped 6 bases and J dropped 8 bases, with 26 bases sitting between them. Germline assignment: CDR1 DFQATT and CDR2 SNEGSKA (reference sequence). The CDR3 DNA sequence: TGCAGTGCCCCTTACCGGCTACTTAGCCTTGGGGATGAGCAGTTCTTC. Translation gives CSAPYRLLSLGDEQFF.

V usage is TRBV5-1 and J usage is TRBJ2-7; D is possibly TRBD1 or TRBD2 (5 bases each). V was trimmed by 2 bases and J by 2 bases, leaving 11 bases between them. The CDR3 covers 14 residues. CDR1 is SGHRS and CDR2 is YFSETQ in the germline V gene. The CDR3 loop reads CASSFIQGAYEQYF. CDR3 nucleotides: TGCGCCAGCAGCTTTATCCAGGGAGCCTACGAGCAGTACTTC.